The rows below give T cell receptor beta chains drawn from one sample of a study of shared clonotypes between healthy human individuals. The data were produced by immunoSEQ multiplex PCR, yet TCRdb's version contains in-frame clones alone and is incomplete. The sample contains over 1.5 million clones, 95% to 99% of which appear only once. Material: naive CD4+ T cells sorted from blood. The receptors come from a man aged 25-45 years in good health. Each CDR3 is given with its conserved first and last residue. D genes are given only for firm matches. For some rows the clone size is stated as once, few or many, or as a class when expanded; others skip it.

length: 13
D: NA
size: NA
J: TRBJ2-7
V: TRBV7-9
CDR3: CASSRDSSYEQYF
DNA: TGTGCCAGCAGCAGAGACAGCTCCTACGAGCAGTACTTC

length: 15
D: TRBD1
size: NA
J: TRBJ1-4
V: TRBV18
CDR3: CASSPWTGEGEKLFF
DNA: TGTGCCAGCTCACCCTGGACAGGGGAAGGTGAAAAACTGTTTTTT

length: 15
D: NA
size: NA
J: TRBJ1-3
V: TRBV7-2
CDR3: CASSLEGSLGNTIYF
DNA: TGTGCCAGCAGCTTAGAAGGCAGCCTTGGAAACACCATATATTTT

length: 13
D: NA
size: NA
J: TRBJ1-2
V: TRBV14
CDR3: CASSQAGRNGYTF
DNA: TGTGCCAGCAGCCAAGCTGGGCGGAATGGCTACACCTTC

length: 15
D: TRBD2
size: NA
J: TRBJ2-7
V: TRBV9
CDR3: CASSVGLAGVYEQYF
DNA: TGTGCCAGCAGCGTTGGACTAGCGGGAGTCTACGAGCAGTACTTC

length: 15
D: TRBD2
size: NA
J: TRBJ2-1
V: TRBV9
CDR3: CASSALAGAVNEQFF
DNA: TGTGCCAGCAGCGCTCTAGCGGGAGCGGTTAATGAGCAGTTCTTC

length: 15
D: TRBD2
size: NA
J: TRBJ2-1
V: TRBV6-5
CDR3: CASGGLAGRYNEQFF
DNA: TGTGCCAGCGGGGGGCTAGCGGGACGCTACAATGAGCAGTTCTTC

length: 13
D: NA
size: NA
J: TRBJ1-1
V: TRBV30
CDR3: CAWSVSLNTEAFF
DNA: TGTGCCTGGAGTGTAAGCTTGAACACTGAAGCTTTCTTT

length: 12
D: NA
size: NA
J: TRBJ2-7
V: TRBV15
CDR3: CATSREGYEQYF
DNA: TGTGCCACCAGCAGAGAAGGGTACGAGCAGTACTTC

length: 18
D: TRBD2
size: once
J: TRBJ2-3
V: TRBV7-3
CDR3: CASSAPGDGTRVLDTQYF
DNA: TGTGCCAGCTCGGCCCCTGGGGACGGGACTAGGGTTCTAGATACGCAGTATTTT

length: 19
D: TRBD2
size: NA
J: TRBJ2-1
V: TRBV5-6
CDR3: CASSTSGTSGRAGNNEQFF
DNA: TGTGCCAGCAGCACATCCGGGACTAGCGGGAGGGCCGGCAACAATGAGCAGTTCTTC

length: 13
D: NA
size: NA
J: TRBJ1-2
V: TRBV6-5
CDR3: CATRIGGYYGYTF
DNA: TGTGCCACCAGAATAGGGGGGTACTATGGCTACACCTTC

length: 15
D: NA
size: NA
J: TRBJ2-7
V: TRBV4-2
CDR3: CASSQVGEGAYEQYF
DNA: TGTGCCAGCAGCCAAGTCGGCGAGGGGGCCTACGAGCAGTACTTC

length: 17
D: TRBD2
size: NA
J: TRBJ2-7
V: TRBV4-1
CDR3: CASSQAYRSGRSYEQYF
DNA: TGCGCCAGCAGCCAAGCTTACAGAAGCGGGAGATCTTACGAGCAGTACTTC

length: 16
D: NA
size: NA
J: TRBJ1-1
V: TRBV4-1
CDR3: CASSQDDRSGNTEAFF
DNA: TGCGCCAGCAGCCAAGATGACAGGTCTGGCAACACTGAAGCTTTCTTT

length: 15
D: TRBD2
size: NA
J: TRBJ2-1
V: TRBV9
CDR3: CASSVVAREGNEQFF
DNA: TGTGCCAGCAGCGTAGTTGCACGGGAGGGGAATGAGCAGTTCTTC

length: 12
D: TRBD2
size: NA
J: TRBJ2-7
V: TRBV6-5
CDR3: CAITDTGGEQYF
DNA: TGTGCCATCACCGACACCGGGGGGGAGCAGTACTTC

length: 14
D: NA
size: NA
J: TRBJ1-5
V: TRBV28
CDR3: CASSLGGGNQPQHF
DNA: TGTGCCAGCAGTTTGGGAGGAGGCAATCAGCCCCAGCATTTT

length: 15
D: TRBD2
size: NA
J: TRBJ2-1
V: TRBV6-1
CDR3: CASSRTSGGYNEQFF
DNA: TGTGCCAGCAGCAGGACTAGCGGGGGCTACAATGAGCAGTTCTTC

length: 15
D: NA
size: NA
J: TRBJ2-2
V: TRBV27
CDR3: CASSSLRGNTGELFF
DNA: TGTGCCAGCAGTTCGTTAAGGGGTAACACCGGGGAGCTGTTTTTT

length: 18
D: TRBD2
size: NA
J: TRBJ2-3
V: TRBV28
CDR3: CASSPSMLTMASGQAQYF
DNA: TGTGCCAGCAGCCCCAGTATGCTTACGATGGCTAGCGGGCAGGCGCAGTATTTT

length: 14
D: TRBD2
size: NA
J: TRBJ2-7
V: TRBV11-2
CDR3: CASTSLAEPYEQYF
DNA: TGTGCCAGCACCTCACTAGCGGAACCCTACGAGCAGTACTTC

length: 15
D: NA
size: NA
J: TRBJ2-5
V: TRBV5-4
CDR3: CASSGGLASQETQYF
DNA: TGTGCCAGCAGCGGAGGACTGGCCAGCCAAGAGACCCAGTACTTC

length: 13
D: NA
size: NA
J: TRBJ1-2
V: TRBV18
CDR3: CASSSSGEDGYTF
DNA: TGTGCCAGCTCCTCATCGGGGGAGGATGGCTACACCTTC

length: 17
D: TRBD1
size: NA
J: TRBJ1-5
V: TRBV15
CDR3: CATSSAGTGMGNQPQHF
DNA: TGTGCCACCAGCAGCGCGGGGACAGGGATGGGCAATCAGCCCCAGCATTTT

length: 16
D: NA
size: NA
J: TRBJ1-4
V: TRBV18
CDR3: CASSSERGGIGEKLFF
DNA: TGTGCCAGCTCATCCGAGAGAGGGGGAATCGGTGAAAAACTGTTTTTT

length: 18
D: TRBD2
size: NA
J: TRBJ2-1
V: TRBV27
CDR3: CASSLSRMALAGSNEQFF
DNA: TGTGCCAGCAGTTTATCGAGAATGGCTCTAGCGGGAAGCAATGAGCAGTTCTTC

length: 13
D: NA
size: NA
J: TRBJ2-5
V: TRBV29-1
CDR3: CSPWLVQQETQYF
DNA: TGCAGCCCCTGGTTGGTCCAACAAGAGACCCAGTACTTC

length: 16
D: TRBD1
size: NA
J: TRBJ2-1
V: TRBV6-5
CDR3: CASSFIGTGVHNEQFF
DNA: TGTGCCAGCAGTTTCATTGGGACAGGGGTGCACAATGAGCAGTTCTTC

length: 12
D: NA
size: NA
J: TRBJ1-6
V: TRBV10-3
CDR3: CAISGEGSPLHF
DNA: TGTGCCATCAGTGGTGAGGGGTCACCCCTCCACTTT

length: 14
D: TRBD1
size: once
J: TRBJ2-1
V: TRBV5-4
CDR3: CASSSGQGRDEQFF
DNA: TGTGCCAGCAGCTCCGGACAGGGCAGAGATGAGCAGTTCTTC

length: 16
D: TRBD2
size: NA
J: TRBJ2-7
V: TRBV5-1
CDR3: CASSSGLAGTLDEQYF
DNA: TGCGCCAGCAGCTCGGGACTAGCGGGAACCCTCGACGAGCAGTACTTC

length: 16
D: NA
size: NA
J: TRBJ2-2
V: TRBV5-1
CDR3: CASSLGRARIGGELFF
DNA: TGCGCCAGCAGCTTGGGTCGGGCCAGGATCGGCGGGGAGCTGTTTTTT

length: 16
D: TRBD2
size: once
J: TRBJ2-3
V: TRBV5-1
CDR3: CASSLGTSGYSDTQYF
DNA: TGCGCCAGCAGCTTGGGGACTAGCGGGTACTCAGATACGCAGTATTTT

length: 11
D: NA
size: NA
J: TRBJ2-7
V: TRBV15
CDR3: CATSENYEQYF
DNA: TGTGCCACCAGCGAAAACTACGAGCAGTACTTC

length: 15
D: NA
size: NA
J: TRBJ2-2
V: TRBV11-1
CDR3: CASSGGAQGNGELFF
DNA: TGTGCCAGCAGCGGGGGGGCGCAGGGGAACGGGGAGCTGTTTTTT

length: 14
D: NA
size: once
J: TRBJ2-3
V: TRBV28
CDR3: CASQGRGYTDTQYF
DNA: TGTGCCAGCCAGGGAAGAGGATACACAGATACGCAGTATTTT

length: 16
D: NA
size: NA
J: TRBJ2-2
V: TRBV11-2
CDR3: CASRIGASDVTGELFF
DNA: TGTGCCAGCAGAATCGGGGCCAGTGATGTGACCGGGGAGCTGTTTTTT

length: 14
D: TRBD1
size: NA
J: TRBJ2-7
V: TRBV4-3
CDR3: CASSRSPGGHEQYF
DNA: TGCGCCAGCAGCCGAAGCCCAGGGGGCCACGAGCAGTACTTC

length: 14
D: NA
size: NA
J: TRBJ2-5
V: TRBV11-2
CDR3: CASSSGAFQETQYF
DNA: TGTGCCAGCAGCTCGGGGGCTTTCCAAGAGACCCAGTACTTC

length: 15
D: NA
size: NA
J: TRBJ1-5
V: TRBV7-8
CDR3: CASSLVWGGNQPQHF
DNA: TGTGCCAGCAGCTTAGTTTGGGGCGGCAATCAGCCCCAGCATTTT

length: 12
D: NA
size: NA
J: TRBJ2-5
V: TRBV7-8
CDR3: CASTRGEETQYF
DNA: TGTGCCAGCACCCGAGGAGAAGAGACCCAGTACTTC

length: 15
D: TRBD1
size: NA
J: TRBJ1-2
V: TRBV7-2
CDR3: CASTVSTGGNYGYTF
DNA: TGTGCCAGCACCGTTTCGACAGGGGGTAACTATGGCTACACCTTC

length: 13
D: NA
size: NA
J: TRBJ1-5
V: TRBV6-6
CDR3: CASSDRFGQPQHF
DNA: TGTGCCAGCAGCGACAGGTTCGGTCAGCCCCAGCATTTT

length: 14
D: TRBD1
size: NA
J: TRBJ1-2
V: TRBV30
CDR3: CAWSRDSTNYGYTF
DNA: TGTGCCTGGAGCAGGGACAGTACTAACTATGGCTACACCTTC

length: 15
D: NA
size: NA
J: TRBJ1-3
V: TRBV6-5
CDR3: CASSSNRDPGNTIYF
DNA: TGTGCCAGCAGTTCTAACCGGGACCCTGGAAACACCATATATTTT

length: 15
D: TRBD1
size: NA
J: TRBJ2-5
V: TRBV7-3
CDR3: CASSPTGTGVETQYF
DNA: TGTGCCAGCAGCCCAACCGGGACAGGGGTAGAGACCCAGTACTTC

length: 12
D: TRBD1
size: NA
J: TRBJ2-1
V: TRBV28
CDR3: CASSSTDRGGFF
DNA: TGTGCCAGCAGTTCCACGGACAGGGGGGGATTCTTC

length: 15
D: NA
size: NA
J: TRBJ2-3
V: TRBV29-1
CDR3: CSVRVGGRGSDTQYF
DNA: TGCAGCGTTCGGGTGGGAGGCCGTGGATCAGATACGCAGTATTTT

length: 15
D: NA
size: NA
J: TRBJ2-7
V: TRBV7-2
CDR3: CASSLFQGTPGEQYF
DNA: TGTGCCAGCAGCTTGTTTCAAGGGACCCCGGGGGAGCAGTACTTC

length: 14
D: NA
size: NA
J: TRBJ1-1
V: TRBV10-3
CDR3: CAIRQGNRDTEAFF
DNA: TGTGCCATCAGGCAGGGGAACAGGGACACTGAAGCTTTCTTT

length: 14
D: TRBD2
size: NA
J: TRBJ2-5
V: TRBV2
CDR3: CASSEGAGGGTQYF
DNA: TGTGCCAGCAGTGAAGGGGCGGGAGGAGGGACCCAGTACTTC

length: 13
D: NA
size: NA
J: TRBJ2-1
V: TRBV7-2
CDR3: CASSLTSYNEQFF
DNA: TGTGCCAGCAGCTTGACTAGTTACAATGAGCAGTTCTTC

length: 16
D: NA
size: NA
J: TRBJ2-2
V: TRBV5-4
CDR3: CASSRGTDENTGELFF
DNA: TGTGCCAGCAGCCGAGGGACGGACGAGAACACCGGGGAGCTGTTTTTT